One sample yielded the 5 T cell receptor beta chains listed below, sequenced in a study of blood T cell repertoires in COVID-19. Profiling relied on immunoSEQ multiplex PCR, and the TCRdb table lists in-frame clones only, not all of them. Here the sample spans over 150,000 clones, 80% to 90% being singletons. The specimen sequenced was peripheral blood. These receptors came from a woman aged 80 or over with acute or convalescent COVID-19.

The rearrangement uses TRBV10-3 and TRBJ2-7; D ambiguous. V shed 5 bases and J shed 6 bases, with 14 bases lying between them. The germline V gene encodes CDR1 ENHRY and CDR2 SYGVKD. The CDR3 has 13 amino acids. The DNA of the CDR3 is TGTGCCATCAGTAGCGTCGACTTGGGCGAGCAGTACTTC. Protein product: CAISSVDLGEQYF.

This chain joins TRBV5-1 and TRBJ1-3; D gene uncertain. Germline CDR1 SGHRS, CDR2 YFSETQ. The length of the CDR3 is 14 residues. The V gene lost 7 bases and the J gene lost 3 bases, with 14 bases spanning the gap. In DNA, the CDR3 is TGCGCCAGCCCACTCGTGGGCTTTGGAAACACCATATATTTT. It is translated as CASPLVGFGNTIYF.

Here the CDR3 reads CASSLSAGTGVGWTGANVLTF. CDR3 nucleotides: TGTGCCAGCAGTTTATCGGCCGGGACAGGGGTTGGATGGACTGGGGCCAACGTCCTGACTTTC. The V and J genes are TRBV27 and TRBJ2-6; 10 bases align to TRBD1. The CDR3 is made up of 21 amino acids. CDR1 is MNHEY and CDR2 is SMNVEV in the germline V gene (reference sequence). The ends lost 0 bases at V and 2 bases at J; junction bases unmatched: 13.

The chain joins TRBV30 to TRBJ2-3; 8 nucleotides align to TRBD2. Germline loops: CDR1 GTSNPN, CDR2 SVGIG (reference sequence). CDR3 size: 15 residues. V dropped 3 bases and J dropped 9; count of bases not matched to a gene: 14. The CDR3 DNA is TGTGCCTGGAGCGCCGGACTAGCCATCGGAGGCACGCAGTATTTT. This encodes CAWSAGLAIGGTQYF.

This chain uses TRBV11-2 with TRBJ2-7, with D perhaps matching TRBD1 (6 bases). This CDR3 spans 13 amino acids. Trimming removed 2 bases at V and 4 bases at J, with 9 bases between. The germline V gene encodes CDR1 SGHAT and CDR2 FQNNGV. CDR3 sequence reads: CASSLMGAYEQYF. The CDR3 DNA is TGTGCCAGCAGCTTAATGGGGGCGTACGAGCAGTACTTC.